This T cell receptor beta chain was sequenced during a study of blood T cells in healthy people across ages. General study points: What prevented conclusive comparison of naive and antigen-experienced cells was that PBMCs were unsorted.

Approximately 9 milliliters of peripheral blood were drawn from each donor into EDTA-treated tubes. In each sample, at least 6 million PBMCs were isolated. A second PCR, run for about 6 to 11 cycles, used a sample-barcoded 5' primer plus a J-beta primer mix. TCRdb analysed the 5' RACE reads with MiXCR anew, one entry per CDR3 protein. The sample records some 900,000 distinct CDR3 sequences, more than 25% being singletons. The CDR3 loop spans 16 amino acids. From germline, CDR1 is SGHRS and CDR2 YFSETQ. Trimming took 0 bases from V and 3 from J; bases not matched to a gene: 3. With regard to this clonotype: What it binds is not known.

V gene TRBV5-1 combines with J gene TRBJ2-1; 10 positions agree with TRBD2. Sequencing input: blood. The sequence was collected from a woman at least 80 years old in good health. The CDR3 sequence is CASSLDVAGGYNEQFF. CDR3 in DNA: TGCGCCAGCAGCTTGGATGTAGCGGGGGGCTACAATGAGCAGTTCTTC.